The 25 T cell receptor beta chains listed next were all sequenced from one sample in a study of cytomegalovirus exposure and HLA in healthy donors. 60 Vbeta and 13 Jbeta primers were used in PCR. Produced via immunoSEQ multiplex PCR; TCRdb's table is partial and in-frame only. Of 200,000 or so clones detected, less than 90% appear once; the ten largest clones hold about 0.26%. Sequenced input: PBMCs. The receptors shown here come from a boy younger than 18 in good health and CMV-seronegative.

The chain uses TRBV28 and TRBJ2-7, with no clear D. V lost 2 bases, J lost 3 bases, and 14 bases lay in between. This CDR3 is 15 amino acids long. Per the germline V gene, CDR1 is MDHEN and CDR2 is SYDVKM. CDR3 in DNA: TGTGCCAGCAGTTTAATCAAGCTGCGCCTCTACGAGCAGTACTTC. Translated, it gives CASSLIKLRLYEQYF.

The V gene is TRBV2, the J gene TRBJ2-7; the match to TRBD1 covers 9 bases. The CDR3 totals 16 residues. Unmatched junction bases numbered 12, after V lost 7 bases and J lost 2 bases. Germline V gene lookup returns CDR1 SNHLY and CDR2 FYNNEI. The DNA for the CDR3 is TGTGCCAGCATTCATCGGTGGGGACAGGGAACCTACGAGCAGTACTTC. Encoded protein: CASIHRWGQGTYEQYF.

The rearrangement links TRBV5-5 to TRBJ1-2, with 11 nucleotides matching TRBD1. This CDR3 region has 15 residues. The germline V gene has CDR1 SGHKS and CDR2 YYEKEE (reference sequence). With V trimmed by 0 bases and J by 4 bases, 2 bases remained unmatched. The CDR3 loop is CASSLEGTGGYGYTF. In DNA form, the CDR3 reads TGTGCCAGCAGCTTGGAAGGGACAGGGGGCTATGGCTACACCTTC.

This clone was found a few times. V usage is TRBV5-5 and J usage is TRBJ2-5; D ambiguous. The germline V gene encodes CDR1 SGHKS and CDR2 YYEKEE (reference sequence). This CDR3 comprises 15 residues. Trimming removed 0 bases at V and 0 bases at J, with 9 bases between. CDR3 amino acids: CASSLATEYQETQYF. The CDR3 DNA sequence: TGTGCCAGCAGCTTGGCGACGGAGTACCAAGAGACCCAGTACTTC.

The chain employs TRBV2 and TRBJ1-2, with 10 bases matching TRBD1. After removal of 3 bases from V and 5 bases from J, the junction contained 15 bases not matched to a gene. There are 18 residues in the CDR3. The germline gives CDR1 SNHLY, CDR2 FYNNEI. CDR3 nucleotide sequence: TGTGCCAGCAGTGAGCGTCGCGCATCGACAGGGGGCAAGTATGGCTACACCTTC. Protein: CASSERRASTGGKYGYTF.

The chain employs TRBV2 and TRBJ1-6; TRBD1 might be the D (6 bases). The germline V and J ends were trimmed by 2 bases and 6 bases, with 14 bases remaining between them. This CDR3 has 16 residues. Germline assignment: CDR1 SNHLY and CDR2 FYNNEI. CDR3: CASSEQGTDLNSPLHF. For the CDR3, the DNA is TGTGCCAGCAGTGAACAGGGGACGGACCTTAATTCACCCCTCCACTTT.

The chain carries TRBV13 and TRBJ1-4; D remains ambiguous. Trimming shortened V by 5 bases and J by 5 bases, and 12 bases separated the two germline ends. CDR3 length equals 14 residues. In germline, CDR1 is PRHDT, CDR2 FYEKMQ (reference sequence). CDR3 nucleotide sequence: TGTGCCAGCAGCCCAGGATACAGCAATGAAAAACTGTTTTTT. Translated: CASSPGYSNEKLFF.

The rearrangement joins TRBV6-6 to TRBJ2-3, with D maybe TRBD2 (5 bases). The CDR3 totals 16 residues. Germline V gives CDR1 MNHNY, CDR2 SVGAGI (reference sequence). Trimming removed 0 bases at V and 6 bases at J, with 16 bases between. CDR3 region: CASSYSSVLGGDTQYF. The CDR3 DNA reads as TGTGCCAGCAGTTACTCATCCGTACTAGGTGGGGATACGCAGTATTTT.

In its sample, this clone was seen once. One end of the junction varies from germline; a read error may be responsible. The V gene is TRBV30, the J gene TRBJ2-7, with D possibly being TRBD1 (6 bases). The CDR3 spans 15 residues. The germline gives CDR1 GTSNPN, CDR2 SVGIG (reference sequence). The CDR3 loop reads CAWSTGTNGLYAQYF. CDR3 bases: TGTGCCTGGAGTACCGGGACAAACGGACTCTACGCGCAGTACTTC.

The genes are TRBV4-1 and TRBJ2-7; D perhaps matches TRBD1 (5 bases). V was pared by 6 bases and J by 1 base, with 13 bases between. The CDR3 covers 14 residues. Germline CDR1 MGHRA, CDR2 YSYEKL. The CDR3 coding sequence is TGCGCCAGCAGTAGGGGCTCTTCGTCCTACGAGCAGTACTTC. Translated: CASSRGSSSYEQYF.

This clone has only a few counts. V is TRBV6-1 and J is TRBJ1-5; D is unclear. The CDR3 runs to 14 residues. Germline V CDR1 and CDR2: MNHNS, SASEGT. The V end lost 6 bases, the J end lost 3 bases, and 12 bases lay between the germline ends. Here the CDR3 reads CASSEQDLNQPQHF. The CDR3 coding sequence is TGTGCCAGCAGCGAGCAGGATCTCAATCAGCCCCAGCATTTT.

This clone was seen a few times. This same CDR3 is encoded by further DNA sequences in the sample. The CDR3 sequence is CASSYSRDSNYGYTF. CDR3 DNA: TGTGCCAGCAGTTACTCTCGGGACTCCAACTATGGCTACACCTTC. The chain links TRBV6-5 to TRBJ1-2, with a possible D match to TRBD1 (5 bases). This CDR3 contains 15 residues. Germline V gene lookup returns CDR1 MNHEY and CDR2 SVGAGI. Trimming left V 0 bases short and J 2 bases short, with 10 bases between.

V usage is TRBV7-6 and J usage is TRBJ2-7; D call uncertain. Germline V gives CDR1 SGHVS, CDR2 FNYEAQ. V lost 5 bases to trimming and J lost 7 bases, with 21 bases between them. This CDR3 spans 15 amino acids. The CDR3 DNA reads as TGTGCCAGCAGCCACCCCCAGGTTGGCAGTCGAGAGCAGTACTTC. This codes for CASSHPQVGSREQYF.

The V gene is TRBV6-5, the J gene TRBJ2-2, with TRBD2 matching over 10 bases. CDR3 size: 15 residues. In germline, CDR1 is MNHEY, CDR2 SVGAGI. V lost 5 bases, J lost 1 base, and 1 base stayed unmatched. CDR3 bases: TGTGCCAGCAGTCCTAGCGGGGGGAACACCGGGGAGCTGTTTTTT. This gives the protein CASSPSGGNTGELFF.

The J gene is TRBJ1-2, the V gene TRBV5-6; the D gene is possibly TRBD1 (5 bases). This CDR3 region has 13 residues. V lost 1 base and J lost 2, with 6 bases in between. Per the germline V gene, CDR1 is SGHDT and CDR2 is YYEEEE. This chain's CDR3 is CASSLNRNYGYTF. DNA for the CDR3: TGTGCCAGCAGCTTGAACAGGAACTATGGCTACACCTTC.

This chain joins TRBV28 and TRBJ2-7; TRBD2 aligns across 8 bases. This CDR3 region has 14 residues. J lost 3 bases, V lost 5 bases, and 6 bases had no gene match. CDR1 and CDR2 (germline): MDHEN, SYDVKM. CDR3: CASSHSGISYEQYF. The CDR3 DNA sequence: TGTGCCAGCAGTCATAGCGGGATAAGCTACGAGCAGTACTTC.

The gene calls are TRBV19 and TRBJ1-5; no reliable D call. The germline CDR1 and CDR2 sequences are LNHDA and SQIVND (reference sequence). V was cut by 2 bases and J by 4 bases, with 12 bases left in between. This CDR3 spans 15 amino acids. CDR3 DNA sequence: TGTGCCAGTAGTATAATCACCGAGAGGAATCAGCCCCAGCATTTT. Its protein is CASSIITERNQPQHF.

In its sample, this clone was seen a few times. The chain joins TRBV6-1 to TRBJ2-3; TRBD2 aligns across 8 bases. The CDR3 sequence is 16 residues long. Per germline, CDR1 MNHNS and CDR2 SASEGT. J gave up 0 bases and V 1 base, and 3 bases lay outside the gene matches. The CDR3 coding sequence is TGTGCCAGCAGTGAAGTGCGGGGGGCTAGCACAGATACGCAGTATTTT. Its protein is CASSEVRGASTDTQYF.

This clone has only a few counts. This rearrangement joins TRBV7-9 to TRBJ1-4; the D is unclear. This CDR3 has 15 amino acids. V lost 6 bases, J lost 0 bases, and 11 bases lay in between. Germline V gene data show CDR1 as SEHNR and CDR2 as FQNEAQ (reference sequence). The CDR3 here is CASSGQPATNEKLFF. CDR3 nucleotide sequence: TGTGCCAGCAGTGGGCAGCCCGCAACTAATGAAAAACTGTTTTTT.

About this clone: This specimen includes other DNA sequences encoding the same CDR3. This chain uses TRBV9 with TRBJ2-7, with 10 bases matching TRBD2. Germline V lookup: CDR1 SGDLS, CDR2 YYNGEE. With 0 bases clipped from V and 2 bases from J, the junction kept 2 bases outside the gene matches. This CDR3 is 15 amino acids long. CDR3 bases: TGTGCCAGCAGCGTAGGGCTAGCGGGGGCCTACGAGCAGTACTTC. This gives the protein CASSVGLAGAYEQYF.

This chain's CDR3 is CASSLRTGDEQYF. The CDR3 nucleotides read TGTGCCAGCAGTCTCAGGACAGGGGACGAGCAGTACTTC. The rearrangement uses TRBV27 and TRBJ2-7; 9 bases line up with TRBD1. J gave up 5 bases and V 5 bases, and 4 bases lay outside the gene matches. Per germline, CDR1 MNHEY and CDR2 SMNVEV (reference sequence). This CDR3 has 13 amino acids.

The chain couples TRBV18 to TRBJ1-6; 7 bases agree with TRBD1. Germline V CDR1 and CDR2: KGHSH, LQKENI. The V segment lost 2 bases and the J segment 5 bases; nucleotides outside the gene matches: 3. This CDR3 has 15 residues. CDR3 nucleotide sequence: TGTGCCAGCTCACCAAGGCAGGGGGATAATTCACCCCTCCACTTT. It encodes CASSPRQGDNSPLHF.

The J gene is TRBJ1-5, the V gene TRBV7-2; the D gene is possibly TRBD1 (6 bases). V lost 4 bases, J lost 0 bases, and 19 bases lay in between. The CDR3 is 18 amino acids. Germline CDR1 reads SGHTA; CDR2 reads FQGNSA. The DNA for the CDR3 is TGTGCCAGCAGCTCGATGACAGGACTGTGGAATAGCAATCAGCCCCAGCATTTT. Its translation is CASSSMTGLWNSNQPQHF.

The chain is built from TRBV4-1 and TRBJ1-6, with D maybe TRBD1 (5 bases). CDR1 is MGHRA and CDR2 is YSYEKL in the germline V gene. CDR3 length equals 18 residues. V was cut by 0 bases and J by 9 bases, with 21 bases left in between. The DNA of the CDR3 is TGCGCCAGCAGCCAAGACGGCACCCATGAAAAGGGGCCTTCACCCCTCCACTTT. Amino acid sequence: CASSQDGTHEKGPSPLHF.

The rearrangement links TRBV2 to TRBJ2-7, with D perhaps TRBD1 (5 bases). Trimming stripped 5 bases from V and 7 bases from J, with 12 bases between. Per germline, CDR1 SNHLY and CDR2 FYNNEI. This CDR3 spans 12 amino acids. DNA for the CDR3: TGTGCCAGCAGTCCGACAGAAGGGGAGCAGTACTTC. Encoded protein: CASSPTEGEQYF.